Listed below are T cell receptor beta chains from one sample, sequenced in a study of shared clonotypes between healthy human individuals. Here immunoSEQ multiplex PCR was the method, and the copy in TCRdb shows in-frame clones only, minus some. The table records around 580,000 clones, 98% of them present only once. The sample consisted of naive CD8+ T cells sorted from blood. These receptors came from a man aged 25 to 45 in good health. The CDR3 runs from the conserved cysteine through the conserved F or W. D genes are given only for firm matches. Clone size is shown for a subset of rows, as once, few, many or a class of expanded clone.

abundance: NA
v_gene: TRBV7-7
j_gene: TRBJ2-1
d_gene: NA
CDR3aa: CASSYSRGDEQFF
CDR3nt: TGTGCTAGCAGCTACAGTCGGGGCGATGAGCAGTTCTTC

abundance: NA
v_gene: TRBV11-2
j_gene: TRBJ2-7
d_gene: NA
CDR3aa: CASSPSTYEQYF
CDR3nt: TGTGCCAGCAGCCCATCCACCTACGAGCAGTACTTC

abundance: NA
v_gene: TRBV9
j_gene: TRBJ2-3
d_gene: TRBD2
CDR3aa: CASSSSGTSTDTQYF
CDR3nt: TGTGCCAGCAGCTCAAGCGGGACTAGCACAGATACGCAGTATTTT

abundance: NA
v_gene: TRBV9
j_gene: TRBJ2-1
d_gene: TRBD1
CDR3aa: CASSTHRGSLYNEQFF
CDR3nt: TGTGCCAGCAGCACCCACAGGGGAAGCCTCTACAATGAGCAGTTCTTC

abundance: NA
v_gene: TRBV7-6
j_gene: TRBJ2-3
d_gene: TRBD1
CDR3aa: CASSSLRDRHTDTQYF
CDR3nt: TGTGCCAGCAGCTCACTTCGGGACAGGCACACAGATACGCAGTATTTT

abundance: once
v_gene: TRBV29-1
j_gene: TRBJ2-2
d_gene: NA
CDR3aa: CSVNRLGENTGELFF
CDR3nt: TGCAGCGTGAATCGACTGGGGGAGAACACCGGGGAGCTGTTTTTT

abundance: NA
v_gene: TRBV6-1
j_gene: TRBJ2-3
d_gene: NA
CDR3aa: CASMGETGVIDTQYF
CDR3nt: TGTGCCAGCATGGGGGAGACAGGAGTCATAGATACGCAGTATTTT

abundance: NA
v_gene: TRBV7-6
j_gene: TRBJ2-7
d_gene: NA
CDR3aa: CASSPGLDEQYF
CDR3nt: TGTGCCAGCAGCCCAGGTTTGGACGAGCAGTACTTC

abundance: NA
v_gene: TRBV7-9
j_gene: TRBJ1-5
d_gene: NA
CDR3aa: CASSGGGFWDSNQPQHF
CDR3nt: TGTGCCAGCAGCGGTGGAGGGTTCTGGGATAGCAATCAGCCCCAGCATTTT

abundance: once
v_gene: TRBV5-1
j_gene: TRBJ2-7
d_gene: TRBD1
CDR3aa: CASSSGDRDYEQYF
CDR3nt: TGCGCCAGCAGTTCCGGCGACAGGGACTACGAGCAGTACTTC

abundance: NA
v_gene: TRBV7-9
j_gene: TRBJ2-2
d_gene: NA
CDR3aa: CASSFESNTGELFF
CDR3nt: TGTGCCAGCAGCTTCGAATCGAACACCGGGGAGCTGTTTTTT

abundance: NA
v_gene: TRBV29-1
j_gene: TRBJ1-1
d_gene: TRBD1
CDR3aa: CSVRLRQGGSAFF
CDR3nt: TGCAGCGTCCGCCTTCGACAGGGGGGTTCTGCTTTCTTT

abundance: NA
v_gene: TRBV6-1
j_gene: TRBJ2-7
d_gene: NA
CDR3aa: CASSEYTDSYEQYF
CDR3nt: TGTGCCAGCAGTGAATACACGGACTCCTACGAGCAGTACTTC

abundance: NA
v_gene: TRBV4-1
j_gene: TRBJ2-7
d_gene: NA
CDR3aa: CASSQVGAAEQYF
CDR3nt: TGCGCCAGCAGCCAAGTGGGGGCGGCCGAGCAGTACTTC

abundance: NA
v_gene: TRBV4-3
j_gene: TRBJ1-5
d_gene: NA
CDR3aa: CASSQDLPGGQPQHF
CDR3nt: TGCGCCAGCAGCCAAGACTTACCCGGAGGTCAGCCCCAGCATTTT

abundance: once
v_gene: TRBV7-6
j_gene: TRBJ1-1
d_gene: TRBD1
CDR3aa: CASARGGAGEAFF
CDR3nt: TGTGCCAGTGCCAGGGGGGGCGCGGGTGAAGCTTTCTTT

abundance: NA
v_gene: TRBV7-9
j_gene: TRBJ2-7
d_gene: TRBD1
CDR3aa: CASSRTGTGPYEQYF
CDR3nt: TGTGCCAGCAGCCGTACCGGGACAGGGCCCTACGAGCAGTACTTC

abundance: NA
v_gene: TRBV5-4
j_gene: TRBJ2-3
d_gene: NA
CDR3aa: CASSRTSYTDTQYF
CDR3nt: TGTGCCAGCAGCCGAACTAGCTACACAGATACGCAGTATTTT

abundance: NA
v_gene: TRBV27
j_gene: TRBJ2-1
d_gene: NA
CDR3aa: CASTRSSYNEQFF
CDR3nt: TGTGCCAGCACCCGAAGCTCCTACAATGAGCAGTTCTTC

abundance: NA
v_gene: TRBV11-2
j_gene: TRBJ1-3
d_gene: NA
CDR3aa: CASSFFPTGPSSGNTIYF
CDR3nt: TGTGCCAGCAGCTTTTTTCCAACAGGGCCATCCTCTGGAAACACCATATATTTT

abundance: NA
v_gene: TRBV4-3
j_gene: TRBJ1-2
d_gene: NA
CDR3aa: CASSQGPDGYTF
CDR3nt: TGCGCCAGCAGCCAAGGTCCGGATGGCTACACCTTC

abundance: NA
v_gene: TRBV9
j_gene: TRBJ2-2
d_gene: NA
CDR3aa: CASSLDGRTNTGELFF
CDR3nt: TGTGCCAGCAGCCTGGATGGGCGGACGAACACCGGGGAGCTGTTTTTT

abundance: once
v_gene: TRBV27
j_gene: TRBJ2-2
d_gene: NA
CDR3aa: CASQGHNTGELFF
CDR3nt: TGTGCCAGCCAGGGGCACAACACCGGGGAGCTGTTTTTT

abundance: once
v_gene: TRBV27
j_gene: TRBJ2-7
d_gene: TRBD1
CDR3aa: CASSLTGETYEQYF
CDR3nt: TGTGCCAGCAGTTTAACAGGGGAAACCTACGAGCAGTACTTC

abundance: NA
v_gene: TRBV30
j_gene: TRBJ2-7
d_gene: TRBD1
CDR3aa: CAWSTGGTIYEQYF
CDR3nt: TGTGCCTGGAGCACAGGGGGCACCATCTACGAGCAGTACTTC

abundance: NA
v_gene: TRBV28
j_gene: TRBJ2-1
d_gene: NA
CDR3aa: CASSLGGSGEFF
CDR3nt: TGTGCCAGCAGTCTAGGAGGCTCCGGGGAGTTCTTC

abundance: NA
v_gene: TRBV5-4
j_gene: TRBJ2-7
d_gene: TRBD2
CDR3aa: CASSSTSGVYEQYF
CDR3nt: TGTGCCAGCAGCTCGACTAGCGGGGTCTACGAGCAGTACTTC

abundance: NA
v_gene: TRBV7-9
j_gene: TRBJ2-1
d_gene: NA
CDR3aa: CASSPRDRHNEQFF
CDR3nt: TGTGCCAGCAGCCCCCGGGACCGTCATAATGAGCAGTTCTTC

abundance: NA
v_gene: TRBV5-1
j_gene: TRBJ2-5
d_gene: NA
CDR3aa: CASSSAQETQYF
CDR3nt: TGCGCCAGCAGCTCTGCGCAAGAGACCCAGTACTTC

abundance: NA
v_gene: TRBV11-2
j_gene: TRBJ1-1
d_gene: NA
CDR3aa: CASSLGEPEAFF
CDR3nt: TGTGCCAGCAGCTTAGGAGAACCCGAAGCTTTCTTT

abundance: NA
v_gene: TRBV4-1
j_gene: TRBJ2-7
d_gene: TRBD1
CDR3aa: CASSQVWTGQVGEQYF
CDR3nt: TGCGCCAGCAGCCAAGTTTGGACAGGGCAGGTGGGCGAGCAGTACTTC

abundance: NA
v_gene: TRBV6-1
j_gene: TRBJ1-1
d_gene: NA
CDR3aa: CASSIIGMPNTEAFF
CDR3nt: TGTGCCAGCAGCATAATAGGGATGCCGAACACTGAAGCTTTCTTT

abundance: NA
v_gene: TRBV7-8
j_gene: TRBJ2-1
d_gene: TRBD2
CDR3aa: CASSLSPSGSNEQFF
CDR3nt: TGTGCCAGCAGCTTATCTCCTAGCGGGAGCAATGAGCAGTTCTTC

abundance: NA
v_gene: TRBV29-1
j_gene: TRBJ2-2
d_gene: TRBD1
CDR3aa: CSVKGGLGTGAEELFF
CDR3nt: TGCAGCGTAAAAGGGGGCTTAGGGACAGGGGCAGAGGAGCTGTTTTTT

abundance: once
v_gene: TRBV28
j_gene: TRBJ1-5
d_gene: NA
CDR3aa: CASIGVGTTGQPQHF
CDR3nt: TGTGCCAGCATTGGAGTCGGGACCACAGGCCAGCCCCAGCATTTT

abundance: NA
v_gene: TRBV9
j_gene: TRBJ2-1
d_gene: TRBD1
CDR3aa: CASSVEAGGRNEQFF
CDR3nt: TGTGCCAGCAGCGTAGAGGCAGGGGGCCGGAATGAGCAGTTCTTC

abundance: NA
v_gene: TRBV30
j_gene: TRBJ2-1
d_gene: TRBD2
CDR3aa: CAWTLGVAGGNEQFF
CDR3nt: TGTGCCTGGACCTTAGGGGTAGCGGGTGGCAATGAGCAGTTCTTC

abundance: NA
v_gene: TRBV6-6
j_gene: TRBJ2-5
d_gene: NA
CDR3aa: CASRARNQETQYF
CDR3nt: TGTGCCAGCAGAGCCCGAAACCAAGAGACCCAGTACTTC

abundance: NA
v_gene: TRBV7-9
j_gene: TRBJ1-2
d_gene: NA
CDR3aa: CASSFAGEGYTF
CDR3nt: TGTGCCAGCAGCTTTGCGGGGGAAGGCTACACCTTC

abundance: NA
v_gene: TRBV29-1
j_gene: TRBJ2-3
d_gene: TRBD1
CDR3aa: CSVGPDRADTQYF
CDR3nt: TGCAGCGTTGGGCCGGACAGGGCAGATACGCAGTATTTT

abundance: NA
v_gene: TRBV7-9
j_gene: TRBJ2-2
d_gene: NA
CDR3aa: CASSLGGGTGELFF
CDR3nt: TGTGCCAGCAGCCTCGGGGGTGGCACCGGGGAGCTGTTTTTT

abundance: NA
v_gene: TRBV7-6
j_gene: TRBJ2-7
d_gene: TRBD2
CDR3aa: CASSLRSGGDGLEQYF
CDR3nt: TGTGCCAGCAGCTTAAGAAGCGGGGGGGATGGTTTAGAGCAGTACTTC

abundance: NA
v_gene: TRBV7-6
j_gene: TRBJ2-1
d_gene: NA
CDR3aa: CASSFRSTSNEQFF
CDR3nt: TGTGCCAGCAGCTTCAGATCGACTAGCAATGAGCAGTTCTTC

abundance: NA
v_gene: TRBV30
j_gene: TRBJ1-1
d_gene: TRBD1
CDR3aa: CAWNRGTEAFF
CDR3nt: TGTGCCTGGAACAGGGGGACTGAAGCTTTCTTT

abundance: NA
v_gene: TRBV7-9
j_gene: TRBJ1-5
d_gene: NA
CDR3aa: CASSSAVQPQHF
CDR3nt: TGTGCCAGCAGCTCGGCGGTTCAGCCCCAGCATTTT

abundance: NA
v_gene: TRBV29-1
j_gene: TRBJ2-7
d_gene: NA
CDR3aa: CSVRAGPYEQYF
CDR3nt: TGCAGCGTGAGAGCAGGGCCCTACGAGCAGTACTTC

abundance: NA
v_gene: TRBV11-2
j_gene: TRBJ2-5
d_gene: NA
CDR3aa: CASSLVGWGQETQYF
CDR3nt: TGTGCCAGCAGCTTAGTGGGTTGGGGCCAAGAGACCCAGTACTTC

abundance: NA
v_gene: TRBV6-5
j_gene: TRBJ2-7
d_gene: TRBD1
CDR3aa: CASSYGTGPPYEQYF
CDR3nt: TGTGCCAGCAGTTACGGGACAGGGCCGCCCTACGAGCAGTACTTC

abundance: once
v_gene: TRBV7-9
j_gene: TRBJ1-1
d_gene: NA
CDR3aa: CASTPAGGNTEAFF
CDR3nt: TGTGCCAGCACCCCAGCCGGGGGGAACACTGAAGCTTTCTTT

abundance: once
v_gene: TRBV7-9
j_gene: TRBJ2-1
d_gene: NA
CDR3aa: CASSLFGDEQFF
CDR3nt: TGTGCCAGCAGTCTCTTTGGGGATGAGCAGTTCTTC

abundance: NA
v_gene: TRBV27
j_gene: TRBJ2-7
d_gene: NA
CDR3aa: CASSTGHMYEQYF
CDR3nt: TGTGCCAGCAGTACGGGACATATGTACGAGCAGTACTTC

abundance: NA
v_gene: TRBV7-9
j_gene: TRBJ2-1
d_gene: TRBD2
CDR3aa: CASRTGLAGNNEQFF
CDR3nt: TGTGCCAGCAGAACGGGACTAGCGGGGAACAATGAGCAGTTCTTC

abundance: NA
v_gene: TRBV4-1
j_gene: TRBJ2-7
d_gene: TRBD1
CDR3aa: CASSQTTGNSYEQYF
CDR3nt: TGCGCCAGCAGCCAAACGACAGGGAATTCCTACGAGCAGTACTTC

abundance: NA
v_gene: TRBV25-1
j_gene: TRBJ1-1
d_gene: TRBD1
CDR3aa: CASSEWTGNTEAFF
CDR3nt: TGTGCCAGCAGTGAATGGACAGGAAACACTGAAGCTTTCTTT

abundance: NA
v_gene: TRBV27
j_gene: TRBJ2-3
d_gene: NA
CDR3aa: CASSWGPGTDTQYF
CDR3nt: TGTGCCAGCAGTTGGGGGCCGGGCACAGATACGCAGTATTTT